This T cell receptor beta chain was profiled in a study of tumour-infiltrating T cells in Burkitt lymphoma. At the level of the study: Overall and progression-free survival were predicted by productive clonality.

Sequenced by immunoSEQ multiplex PCR; TCRdb stores in-frame clones only, minus some. The sample holds about 6,000 clones, 16% seen once. This CDR3 spans 16 amino acids. The J segment lost 7 bases and the V segment lost 2 bases, leaving 10 bases of the junction unmatched. In germline, CDR1 is SGHNT, CDR2 YYREEE (reference sequence). A few counts support this clone. The chain has TRBV5-4 and TRBJ2-2; 8 positions match TRBD1. Sequenced input: tumor tissue. The TCR comes from a human donor with diffuse large B-cell lymphoma. The CDR3 sequence is CASSFEGQVAGGELFF. CDR3 sequence (DNA): TGTGCCAGCAGCTTTGAGGGACAGGTAGCCGGCGGGGAGCTGTTTTTT.